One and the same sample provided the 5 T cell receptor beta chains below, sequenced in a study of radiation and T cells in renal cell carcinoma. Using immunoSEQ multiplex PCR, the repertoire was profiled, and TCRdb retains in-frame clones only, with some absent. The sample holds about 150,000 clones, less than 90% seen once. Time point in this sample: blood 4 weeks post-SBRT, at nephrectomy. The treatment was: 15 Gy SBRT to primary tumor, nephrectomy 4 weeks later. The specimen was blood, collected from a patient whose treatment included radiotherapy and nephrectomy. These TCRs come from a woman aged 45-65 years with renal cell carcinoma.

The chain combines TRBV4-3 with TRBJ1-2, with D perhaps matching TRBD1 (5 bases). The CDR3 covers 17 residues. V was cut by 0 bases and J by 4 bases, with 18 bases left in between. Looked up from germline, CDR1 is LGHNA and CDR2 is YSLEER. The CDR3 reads CASSQEHRLGVGYGYTF. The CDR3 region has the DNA TGCGCCAGCAGCCAAGAACACCGCTTGGGGGTCGGCTATGGCTACACCTTC.

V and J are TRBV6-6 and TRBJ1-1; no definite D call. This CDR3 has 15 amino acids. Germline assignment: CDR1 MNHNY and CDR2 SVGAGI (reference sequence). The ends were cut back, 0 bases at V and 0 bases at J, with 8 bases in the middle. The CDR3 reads CASSYSRRVNTEAFF. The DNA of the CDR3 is TGTGCCAGCAGTTACTCCCGGCGTGTGAACACTGAAGCTTTCTTT.

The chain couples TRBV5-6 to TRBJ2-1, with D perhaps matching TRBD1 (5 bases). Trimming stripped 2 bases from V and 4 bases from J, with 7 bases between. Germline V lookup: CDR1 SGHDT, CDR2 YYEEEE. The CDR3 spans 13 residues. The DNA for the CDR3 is TGTGCCAGCAGCTTAGACAGATACAATGAGCAGTTCTTC. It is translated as CASSLDRYNEQFF.

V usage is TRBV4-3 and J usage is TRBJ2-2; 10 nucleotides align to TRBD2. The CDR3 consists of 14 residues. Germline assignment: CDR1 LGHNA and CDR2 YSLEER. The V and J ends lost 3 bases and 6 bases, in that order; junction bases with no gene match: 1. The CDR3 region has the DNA TGCGCCAGCAGCCAGACTAGCGGGCCCGGGGAGCTGTTTTTT. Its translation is CASSQTSGPGELFF.

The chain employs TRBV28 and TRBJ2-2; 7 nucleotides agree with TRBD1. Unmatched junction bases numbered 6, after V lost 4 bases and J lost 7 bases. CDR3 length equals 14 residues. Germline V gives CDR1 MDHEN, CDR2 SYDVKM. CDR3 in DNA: TGTGCCAGCAGTTACAGGGGCCGGAACGGGGAGCTGTTTTTT. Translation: CASSYRGRNGELFF.